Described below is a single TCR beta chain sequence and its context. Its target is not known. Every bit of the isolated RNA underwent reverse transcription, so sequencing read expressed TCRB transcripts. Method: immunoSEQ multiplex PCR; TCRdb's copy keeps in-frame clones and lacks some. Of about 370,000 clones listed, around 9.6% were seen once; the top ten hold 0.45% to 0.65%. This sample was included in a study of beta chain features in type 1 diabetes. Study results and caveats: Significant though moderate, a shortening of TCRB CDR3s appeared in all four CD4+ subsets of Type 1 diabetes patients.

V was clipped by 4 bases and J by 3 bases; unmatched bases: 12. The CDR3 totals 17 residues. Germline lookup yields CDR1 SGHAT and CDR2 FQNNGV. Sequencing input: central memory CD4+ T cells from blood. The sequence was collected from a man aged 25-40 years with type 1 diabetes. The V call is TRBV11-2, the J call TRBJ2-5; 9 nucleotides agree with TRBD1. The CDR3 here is CASSSTPGQGKEETQYF. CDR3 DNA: TGTGCCAGCAGCTCTACTCCGGGACAGGGAAAAGAAGAGACCCAGTACTTC. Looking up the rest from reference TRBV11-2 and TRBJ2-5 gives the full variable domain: EAGVAQSPRYKIIEKRQSVAFWCNPISGHATLYWYQQILGQGPKLLIQFQNNGVVDDSQLPKDRFSAERLKGVDSTLKIQPAKLEDSAVYLCASSSTPGQGKEETQYFGPGTRLLVL.